The 20 T cell receptor beta chains below come from one sample, sequenced in a study of T cells in Graves' hyperthyroidism and ophthalmopathy. RNA transcripts provided the source from which TCR beta CDR3 regions were amplified. The study used the HTBI primer set for a first-round RT-PCR of the TCR CDR3. TCRdb redid the calling of the multiplex PCR reads with MiXCR, one entry per CDR3 protein. This table has fewer than 250,000 distinct CDR3 sequences, more than 15% appearing once. Sequenced input: blood. These receptors were obtained from a middle-aged man with Graves' hyperthyroidism.

The chain combines TRBV7-9 with TRBJ2-1; D is unresolved. Deletions cut 7 bases from V and 5 bases from J, with 12 bases between. The CDR3 is 13 residues long. CDR1 and CDR2 (germline): SEHNR, FQNEAQ (reference sequence). CDR3 sequence: CASIPPPDNEQFF. CDR3 sequence (DNA): TGTGCCAGCATCCCCCCCCCAGACAATGAGCAGTTCTTC.

This chain links TRBV6-1 with TRBJ2-3; possibly TRBD1 for D (6 bases). CDR1 is MNHNS and CDR2 is SASEGT in the germline V gene. The CDR3 spans 15 residues. With 5 bases removed from V and 3 bases from J, the gap between germline ends came to 15 bases. CDR3 protein: CASSYRGSGTDTQYF. In DNA, the CDR3 is TGTGCCAGCAGTTATAGGGGGTCGGGGACAGATACGCAGTATTTT.

The chain joins TRBV19 to TRBJ2-5, with D possibly TRBD1 on 5 matching bases. Germline CDR1 is LNHDA and CDR2 is SQIVND (reference sequence). The CDR3 is made up of 14 amino acids. V lost 6 bases and J lost 4, with 15 bases in between. The CDR3 DNA sequence: TGTGCCAGTAGGGATCGACAGCTTGGAGAGACCCAGTACTTC. This sequence encodes CASRDRQLGETQYF.

This clonotype was detected many times. This rearrangement joins TRBV7-9 to TRBJ2-7; the match to TRBD1 covers 10 bases. After removal of 5 bases from V and 7 bases from J, the junction contained 11 bases not matched to a gene. CDR3 length equals 15 residues. CDR1 is SEHNR, CDR2 FQNEAQ, per germline (reference sequence). The CDR3 DNA reads TGTGCCAGCAGCATACGTGGGACAGGGGTGGAGGAGCAGTACTTC. Translating gives CASSIRGTGVEEQYF.

The chain links TRBV27 to TRBJ1-2; the match to TRBD1 covers 8 bases. Unmatched junction bases numbered 7, after V lost 8 bases and J lost 8 bases. This CDR3 has 12 amino acids. Germline V CDR1 and CDR2: MNHEY, SMNVEV (reference sequence). The CDR3 here is CASGRGRAGYTF. In DNA form, the CDR3 reads TGTGCCAGCGGCAGGGGGCGAGCCGGCTACACCTTC.

The table lists this clonotype with many counts. The chain employs TRBV20-1 and TRBJ2-1, with 13 bases identical to TRBD2. CDR3 length: 14 residues. J was trimmed by 9 bases and V by 6 bases; bases with no gene match: 8. Germline assignment: CDR1 DFQATT and CDR2 SNEGSKA (reference sequence). CDR3 sequence reads: CSATLAGGPREQFF. The CDR3, as DNA: TGCAGTGCGACACTAGCGGGAGGGCCCCGTGAGCAGTTCTTC.

This clonotype showed up many times. The chain links TRBV5-1 to TRBJ2-7; D uncertain. The CDR3 runs 14 residues. CDR1 and CDR2 from the germline V gene are SGHRS and YFSETQ. The ends were cut back, 4 bases at V and 2 bases at J, with 13 bases in the middle. This CDR3 reads CASSGRESTYEQYF. The CDR3 DNA reads TGCGCCAGCAGCGGCAGAGAGTCAACCTACGAGCAGTACTTC.

This clonotype was counted many times. The chain is built from TRBV18 and TRBJ1-5, with unresolved D. The CDR3 sequence is 15 residues long. The V end lost 2 bases, the J end lost 0 bases, and 8 bases lay between the germline ends. Germline CDR1 reads KGHSH; CDR2 reads LQKENI. The CDR3 DNA reads as TGTGCCAGCTCACCAGGGAGTAATAGCAATCAGCCCCAGCATTTT. It is translated as CASSPGSNSNQPQHF.

This clonotype was detected a few times. This chain links TRBV19 with TRBJ1-4; TRBD1 matches at 7 bases. Germline trimming cut 6 bases from V and 0 bases from J; bases unmatched to any gene: 22. Per the germline V gene, CDR1 is LNHDA and CDR2 is SQIVND (reference sequence). The CDR3 contains 21 residues. CDR3 sequence: CASRHVPGQRRWKATNEKLFF. The CDR3 DNA is TGTGCCAGTAGACACGTACCGGGACAGCGACGGTGGAAAGCAACTAATGAAAAACTGTTTTTT.

The chain couples TRBV5-1 to TRBJ1-2; the D gene is possibly TRBD1 (5 bases). Germline CDR1 is SGHRS and CDR2 is YFSETQ. Trimming left V 4 bases short and J 8 bases short, with 18 bases between. This CDR3 is built from 14 residues. CDR3 DNA: TGCGCCAGCAGCCGACGACAGCCAGAGGAGGGCTACACCTTC. This encodes CASSRRQPEEGYTF.

The table lists this clonotype with a few counts. V gene TRBV10-2 combines with J gene TRBJ2-3; D remains ambiguous. CDR3 length: 14 amino acids. The germline gives CDR1 WSHSY, CDR2 SAAADI. Trimming took off 0 bases at V and 6 bases at J, with 10 bases between the two ends. In DNA, the CDR3 is TGCGCCAGCAGTGAGTCGACAATGGGGGATACGCAGTATTTT. Its protein product is CASSESTMGDTQYF.

Notes on this clonotype: A read error may account for a junction end that differs from germline. This chain joins TRBV20-1 and TRBJ1-2; possibly TRBD1 for D (6 bases). The CDR3 consists of 14 residues. The germline CDR1 and CDR2 sequences are DFQATT and SNEGSKA (reference sequence). The CDR3 bases are TGCAGTGCTGGAGACGTCGCCAGGGGTCAGGGCTACACCTTC. Protein sequence: CSAGDVARGQGYTF.

As to this clonotype: A read error may explain this, as a much larger clone is one base away. V and J are TRBV15 and TRBJ1-5; D may be TRBD1 (6 bases). CDR1 LNHNV and CDR2 YYDKDF come from the germline V gene (reference sequence). The CDR3 contains 14 residues. V lost 3 bases to trimming and J lost 9 bases, with 15 bases between them. CDR3 amino acids: CATSSQQGVRPQHF. In nucleotides, the CDR3 is TGTGCCACCAGCAGTCAACAGGGAGTCCGGCCCCAGCATTTT.

This clonotype was observed a handful of times. The genes are TRBV20-1 and TRBJ2-7; possibly TRBD2 for D (5 bases). This CDR3 comprises 11 residues. The V gene's germline CDR1 is DFQATT and CDR2 SNEGSKA (reference sequence). Trimming took off 4 bases at V and 7 bases at J, with 11 bases between the two ends. The CDR3 nucleotides are TGCAGTGCTACCGGACTCGGGGAGCAGTACTTC. Protein: CSATGLGEQYF.

This clonotype was recorded many times. CDR3 region: CSVGRQRQETQYF. In nucleotides, the CDR3 is TGCAGTGTCGGACGACAGAGGCAAGAGACCCAGTACTTC. The chain carries TRBV20-1 and TRBJ2-5; D is perhaps TRBD1 (5 bases). The germline CDR1 and CDR2 sequences are DFQATT and SNEGSKA (reference sequence). The V gene lost 7 bases and the J gene lost 2 bases, with 14 bases spanning the gap. The CDR3 covers 13 residues.

The genes are TRBV28 and TRBJ2-7, with 7 bases aligning to TRBD1. Looked up from germline, CDR1 is MDHEN and CDR2 is SYDVKM. The CDR3 is made up of 15 amino acids. The V gene end was trimmed by 5 bases and the J gene end by 3 bases; junction bases not matched to a gene: 10. The CDR3 DNA is TGTGCCAGCAGTGAAATACGACAGGGACGCTACGAGCAGTACTTC. Translated: CASSEIRQGRYEQYF.

This clonotype was counted at least ten times. V is TRBV28 and J is TRBJ1-1; the D gene is possibly TRBD1 (5 bases). CDR3 length: 13 amino acids. Trimming took 3 bases from V and 9 from J, leaving 14 bases between them. The V gene's germline CDR1 is MDHEN and CDR2 SYDVKM. The CDR3 region is CASSFHTGRQAFF. DNA of the CDR3: TGTGCCAGCAGTTTCCATACAGGCCGTCAAGCTTTCTTT. Filled out from reference TRBV28 and TRBJ1-1, the complete variable domain reads DVKVTQSSRYLVKRTGEKVFLECVQDMDHENMFWYRQDPGLGLRLIYFSYDVKMKEKGDIPEGYSVSREKKERFSLILESASTNQTSMYLCASSFHTGRQAFFGQGTRLTVV.

The CDR3, as DNA: TGTGCCAGCAGTTCCCAGACAGGGTGGTGGGAGACCCAGTACTTC. Its protein product is CASSSQTGWWETQYF. The chain is built from TRBV11-1 and TRBJ2-5; the match to TRBD1 covers 7 bases. V gave up 6 bases and J gave up 5 bases; unmatched junction bases: 12. Looked up from germline, CDR1 is SGHAT and CDR2 is FQDESV (reference sequence). The length of the CDR3 is 15 residues.

This clonotype was counted many times. V and J are TRBV6-1 and TRBJ2-7; perhaps TRBD1 as D (6 bases). Germline CDR1 is MNHNS and CDR2 is SASEGT. The V gene lost 6 bases and the J gene lost 3 bases, with 15 bases spanning the gap. This CDR3 has 14 amino acids. The CDR3 DNA sequence: TGTGCCAGCAGACCCGCAGGGGATCTCTACGAGCAGTACTTC. Translating it yields CASRPAGDLYEQYF.

This clonotype has a count of ten or more. The chain is built from TRBV27 and TRBJ2-7; D may match TRBD1 or TRBD2 (5 bases each). The germline V and J ends were trimmed by 6 bases and 1 base, with 19 bases remaining between them. Germline CDR1 MNHEY, CDR2 SMNVEV (reference sequence). The length of the CDR3 is 16 residues. For the CDR3, the DNA is TGTGCCAGCAGCCGCTATCTCGGGACCTATTCCTACGAGCAGTACTTC. This translates into CASSRYLGTYSYEQYF.